Listed below are T cell receptor beta chains from one sample, sequenced in a study of graft-versus-host responses after intestinal transplantation. Here immunoSEQ multiplex PCR was the method, and the copy in TCRdb shows in-frame clones only, minus some. This sample has 35,000 to 45,000 clones; over 90% occur once, and the top ten carry approximately 4%. The material sequenced was PBMCs, taken 734 days after intestinal transplantation. The receptors were gathered from a human patient who received an intestinal transplant, so some T cells may come from the graft donor. Each CDR3 is given with its conserved first and last residue. The D gene is left open where the match is weak. Not all rows give a size; the values are once, few, many and, for expanded clones, a class.

v_call	j_call	d_call	clone_size	cdr3_aa	cdr3_nt
TRBV7-2	TRBJ2-3	TRBD1	.	CASRLRTGSDTQYF	TGTGCCAGCAGACTCCGGACAGGGTCAGATACGCAGTATTTT
TRBV5-6	TRBJ2-7	TRBD1	once	CASSYGTGVYEQYF	TGTGCCAGCAGCTACGGGACAGGGGTTTACGAGCAGTACTTC
TRBV6-5	TRBJ2-1	.	.	CASSYSVRGNEQFF	TGTGCCAGCAGTTACTCGGTTAGGGGCAATGAGCAGTTCTTC
TRBV9	TRBJ2-1	TRBD2	.	CASSVSGAVLNEQFF	TGTGCCAGCAGCGTTAGCGGGGCGGTACTCAATGAGCAGTTCTTC
TRBV7-9	TRBJ1-1	TRBD1	.	CASSEGQGLVGTEAFF	TGTGCCAGCAGCGAGGGACAGGGGCTGGTCGGCACTGAAGCTTTCTTT
TRBV7-9	TRBJ1-4	.	.	CASSFEMGSNEKLFF	TGTGCCAGCAGCTTCGAGATGGGGTCTAATGAAAAACTGTTTTTT
TRBV29-1	TRBJ2-7	TRBD2	.	CSVEERLAEYLGQYF	TGCAGCGTTGAGGAGAGGCTAGCGGAATATCTGGGGCAGTACTTC
TRBV14	TRBJ2-2	.	.	CASSPVSLSGELFF	TGTGCCAGCAGCCCCGTTTCGTTGTCCGGGGAGCTGTTTTTT
TRBV10-3	TRBJ1-5	TRBD1	.	CAISRDSLNQPQHF	TGTGCCATCAGCCGGGACAGCCTCAATCAGCCCCAGCATTTT
TRBV5-6	TRBJ1-2	TRBD1	.	CASSPWTGHVYGYTF	TGTGCCAGCAGCCCTTGGACAGGGCACGTCTATGGCTACACCTTC
TRBV29-1	TRBJ2-7	.	.	CSVAPFYTYEQYF	TGCAGCGTTGCGCCATTTTATACCTACGAGCAGTACTTC
TRBV5-6	TRBJ2-3	TRBD2	.	CASSLFGEGSTDTQYF	TGTGCCAGCAGCTTGTTCGGGGAGGGAAGCACAGATACGCAGTATTTT
TRBV5-6	TRBJ2-5	.	.	CASSLGGHQETQYF	TGTGCCAGCAGCTTGGGGGGTCACCAAGAGACCCAGTACTTC
TRBV7-3	TRBJ1-2	.	.	CASSLDTMTGYTF	TGTGCCAGCAGCTTAGACACGATGACTGGCTACACCTTC
TRBV7-9	TRBJ1-5	TRBD1	.	CASSSHHEGQVRQPQHF	TGTGCCAGCAGTTCCCACCATGAGGGACAGGTTCGTCAGCCCCAGCATTTT
TRBV7-9	TRBJ1-1	.	.	CASSLWEGTEAFF	TGTGCCAGCAGCTTATGGGAGGGGACTGAAGCTTTCTTT
TRBV5-4	TRBJ1-1	.	.	CASSLGLTMNTEAFF	TGTGCCAGCAGCTTGGGGCTAACTATGAACACTGAAGCTTTCTTT
TRBV4-1	TRBJ2-1	.	.	CASSQPGLGGVGNEQFF	TGCGCCAGCAGCCAACCGGGGTTAGGGGGAGTAGGCAATGAGCAGTTCTTC
TRBV19	TRBJ1-5	.	.	CASRRTAHSNQPQHF	TGTGCCAGTAGGAGGACTGCCCATAGCAATCAGCCCCAGCATTTT
TRBV27	TRBJ2-5	.	once	CASSSPQGTGETQYF	TGTGCCAGCAGTTCCCCACAGGGAACAGGGGAGACCCAGTACTTC